This T cell receptor beta chain was documented in a study of blood T cell repertoires in COVID-19. Data came from immunoSEQ multiplex PCR; TCRdb stores just in-frame clones and leaves some out. The data show 80,000 to 95,000 clones, approximately 77% seen once. The germline gives CDR1 SEHNR, CDR2 FQNEAQ (reference sequence). The CDR3 totals 19 residues. V was clipped by 3 bases and J by 3 bases; unmatched bases: 15. Sequenced input: peripheral blood. The chain recombines TRBV7-9 with TRBJ1-1; 11 bases are shared with TRBD1. The receptor comes from an elderly woman with acute or convalescent COVID-19. As DNA, the CDR3 is TGTGCCAGCAGCTTTCGCCCTGCCGGGACAGGGGGGACGTACACTGAAGCTTTCTTT. It codes for CASSFRPAGTGGTYTEAFF.